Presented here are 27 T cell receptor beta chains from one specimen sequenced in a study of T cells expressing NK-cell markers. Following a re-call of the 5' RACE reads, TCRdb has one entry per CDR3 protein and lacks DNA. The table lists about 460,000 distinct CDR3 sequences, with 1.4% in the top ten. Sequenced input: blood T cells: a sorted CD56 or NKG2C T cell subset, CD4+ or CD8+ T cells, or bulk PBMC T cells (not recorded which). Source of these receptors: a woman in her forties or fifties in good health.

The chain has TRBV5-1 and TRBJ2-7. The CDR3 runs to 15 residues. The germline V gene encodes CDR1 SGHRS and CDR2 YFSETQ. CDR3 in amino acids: CASSLVPTVSYEQYF.

The chain's CDR3 is CASRDQGASTEAFF. The rearrangement joins TRBV28 to TRBJ1-1; TCRdb returns TRBD1, unconfirmable since there is no DNA. CDR3 length: 14 residues. In germline, CDR1 is MDHEN, CDR2 SYDVKM.

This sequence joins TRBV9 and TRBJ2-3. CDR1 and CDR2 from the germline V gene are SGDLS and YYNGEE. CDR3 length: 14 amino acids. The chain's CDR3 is CASSVFWSTDTQYF.

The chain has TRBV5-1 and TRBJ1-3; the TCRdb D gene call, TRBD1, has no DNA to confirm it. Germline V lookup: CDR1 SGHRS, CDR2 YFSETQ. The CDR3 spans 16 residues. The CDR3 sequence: CASSPLGGTGENTIYF.

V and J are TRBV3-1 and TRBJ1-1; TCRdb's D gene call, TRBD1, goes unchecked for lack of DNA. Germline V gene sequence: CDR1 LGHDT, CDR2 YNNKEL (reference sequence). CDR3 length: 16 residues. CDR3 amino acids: CASSQRGTGLNTEAFF.

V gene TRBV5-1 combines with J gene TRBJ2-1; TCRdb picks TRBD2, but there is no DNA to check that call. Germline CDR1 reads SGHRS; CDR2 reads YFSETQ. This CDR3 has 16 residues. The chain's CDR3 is CASSQGLAGGPNEQFF.

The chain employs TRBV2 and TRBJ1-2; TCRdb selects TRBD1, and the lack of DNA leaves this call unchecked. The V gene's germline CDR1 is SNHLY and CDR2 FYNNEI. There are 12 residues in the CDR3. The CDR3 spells CASAPRERRYTF.

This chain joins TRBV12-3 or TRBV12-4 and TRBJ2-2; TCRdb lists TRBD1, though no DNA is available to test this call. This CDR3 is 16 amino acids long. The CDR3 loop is CASSLQGGTGTGELFF.

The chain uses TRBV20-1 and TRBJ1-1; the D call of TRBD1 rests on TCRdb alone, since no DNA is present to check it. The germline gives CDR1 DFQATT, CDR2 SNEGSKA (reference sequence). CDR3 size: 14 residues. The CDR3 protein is CSARGDRTNTEAFF.

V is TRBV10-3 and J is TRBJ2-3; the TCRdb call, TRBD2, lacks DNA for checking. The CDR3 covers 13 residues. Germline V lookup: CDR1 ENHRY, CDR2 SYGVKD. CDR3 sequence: CAIRGTSSDTQYF.

CDR3 residues: CASRAPGQNTEAFF. The rearrangement links TRBV4-1 to TRBJ1-1; TCRdb picks TRBD1, but there is no DNA to check that call. The CDR3 extends over 14 amino acids. CDR1 is MGHRA, CDR2 YSYEKL, per germline.

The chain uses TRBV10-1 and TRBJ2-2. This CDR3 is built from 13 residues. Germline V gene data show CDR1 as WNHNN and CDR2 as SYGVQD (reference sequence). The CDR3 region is CASSELQAGELFF.

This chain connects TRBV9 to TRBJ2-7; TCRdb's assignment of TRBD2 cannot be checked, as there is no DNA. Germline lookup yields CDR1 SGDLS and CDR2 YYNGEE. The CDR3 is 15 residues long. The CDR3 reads CASSLGTSGIYEQYF. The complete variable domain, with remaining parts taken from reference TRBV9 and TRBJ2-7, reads DSGVTQTPKHLITATGQRVTLRCSPRSGDLSVYWYQQSLDQGLQFLIQYYNGEERAKGNILERFSAQQFPDLHSELNLSSLELGDSALYFCASSLGTSGIYEQYFGPGTRLTVT.

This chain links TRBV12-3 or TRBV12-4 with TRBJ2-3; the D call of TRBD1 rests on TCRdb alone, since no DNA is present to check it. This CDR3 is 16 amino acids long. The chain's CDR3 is CASSLNPQGNTDTQYF.

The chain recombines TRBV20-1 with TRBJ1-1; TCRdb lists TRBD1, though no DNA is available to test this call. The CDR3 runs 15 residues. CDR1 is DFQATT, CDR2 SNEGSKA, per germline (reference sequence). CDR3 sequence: CSAWARDRSNTEAFF.

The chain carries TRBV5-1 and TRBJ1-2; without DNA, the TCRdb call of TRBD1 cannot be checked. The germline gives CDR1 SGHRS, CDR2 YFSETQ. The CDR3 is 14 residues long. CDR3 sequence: CASSYTGFLDGYTF.

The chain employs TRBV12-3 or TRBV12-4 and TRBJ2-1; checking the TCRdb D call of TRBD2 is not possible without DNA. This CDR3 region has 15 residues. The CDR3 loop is CASSRLPTSYNEQFF.

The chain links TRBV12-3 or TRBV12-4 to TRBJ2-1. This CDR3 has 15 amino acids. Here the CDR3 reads CATRPEITSYNEQFF.

CDR3 protein: CASSATSETQYF. The chain has TRBV12-3 or TRBV12-4 and TRBJ2-5. The CDR3 length is 12 residues.

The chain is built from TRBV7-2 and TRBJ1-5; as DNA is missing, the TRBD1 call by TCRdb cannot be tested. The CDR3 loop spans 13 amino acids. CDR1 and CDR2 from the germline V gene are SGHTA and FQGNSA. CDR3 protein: CASSLAQGRPQHF.

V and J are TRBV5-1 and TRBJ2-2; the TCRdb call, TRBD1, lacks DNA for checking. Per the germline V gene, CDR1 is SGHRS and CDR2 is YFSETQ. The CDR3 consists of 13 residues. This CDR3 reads CASSFGTSGELFF.

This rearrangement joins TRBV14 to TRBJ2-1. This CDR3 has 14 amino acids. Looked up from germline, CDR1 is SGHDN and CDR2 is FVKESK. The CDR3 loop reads CASRNSGSYNEQFF.

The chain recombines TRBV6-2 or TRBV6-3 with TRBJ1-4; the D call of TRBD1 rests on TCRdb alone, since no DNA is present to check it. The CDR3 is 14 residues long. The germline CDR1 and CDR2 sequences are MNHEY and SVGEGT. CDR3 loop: CASSLTGNVMELFF.

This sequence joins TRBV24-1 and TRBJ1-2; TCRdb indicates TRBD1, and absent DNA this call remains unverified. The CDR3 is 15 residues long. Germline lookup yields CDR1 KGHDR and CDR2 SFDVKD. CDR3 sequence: CATSDSTAANYGYTF.

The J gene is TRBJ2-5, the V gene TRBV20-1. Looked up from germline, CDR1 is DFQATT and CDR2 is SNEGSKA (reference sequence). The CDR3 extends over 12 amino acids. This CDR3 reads CSARSGSETQYF.

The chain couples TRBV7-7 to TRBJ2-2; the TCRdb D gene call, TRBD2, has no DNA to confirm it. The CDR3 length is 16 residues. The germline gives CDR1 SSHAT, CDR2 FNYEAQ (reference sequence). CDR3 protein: CASSLRLAGSTGELFF.

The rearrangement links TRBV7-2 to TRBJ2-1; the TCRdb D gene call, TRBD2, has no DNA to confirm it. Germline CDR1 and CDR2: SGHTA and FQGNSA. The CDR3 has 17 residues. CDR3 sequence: CASSFSRLAGVMNEQFF. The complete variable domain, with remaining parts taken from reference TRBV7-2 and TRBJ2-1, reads GAGVSQSPSNKVTEKGKDVELRCDPISGHTALYWYRQSLGQGLEFLIYFQGNSAPDKSGLPSDRFSAERTGGSVSTLTIQRTQQEDSAVYLCASSFSRLAGVMNEQFFGPGTRLTVL.